These 8 T cell receptor beta chains were all obtained from the same sample, sequenced in a study of tumour-infiltrating T cells in Burkitt lymphoma. TCRdb's table, derived via immunoSEQ multiplex PCR, lists solely in-frame clones and lacks some. The sample carries 11,000 to 15,000 clones, 85% recorded once. The sequenced material came from tumor tissue. These receptors originate from a human donor with diffuse large B-cell lymphoma.

The gene calls are TRBV21-1 and TRBJ1-1. TRBV21-1 is assigned pseudogene status. CDR3 size: 16 residues. The CDR3 loop is CASSKVRISMNTEAFF. The CDR3 region has the DNA TGTGCCAGCAGCAAAGTAAGGATTTCCATGAACACTGAAGCTTTCTTT.

This rearrangement joins TRBV13 to TRBJ2-1; 11 positions agree with TRBD1. Germline values: CDR1 PRHDT, CDR2 FYEKMQ (reference sequence). This CDR3 contains 13 residues. With 5 bases clipped from V and 10 bases from J, the junction kept 4 bases outside the gene matches. CDR3 region: CASSTDRGREQFF. In DNA, the CDR3 is TGTGCCAGCAGCACGGACAGGGGGCGGGAGCAGTTCTTC.

This clone was counted a single time. The V gene is TRBV5-1, the J gene TRBJ2-3; D possibly corresponds to TRBD1 (6 bases). V lost 4 bases and J 2 bases, leaving 11 bases between the germline ends. Germline-derived CDR1 and CDR2 are SGHRS and YFSETQ. The CDR3 loop spans 14 amino acids. The CDR3 DNA is TGCGCCAGCAGCCCGGACAGTTTCACAGATACGCAGTATTTT. This codes for CASSPDSFTDTQYF.

The chain is built from TRBV5-6 and TRBJ1-4; D is unclear. With 0 bases removed from V and 6 bases from J, the gap between germline ends came to 3 bases. Germline V gene sequence: CDR1 SGHDT, CDR2 YYEEEE. This CDR3 is 12 amino acids long. The CDR3 DNA reads TGTGCCAGCAGCTTGGCCTATGAAAAACTGTTTTTT. As protein: CASSLAYEKLFF.

The chain carries TRBV10-2 and TRBJ2-1; 11 positions agree with TRBD2. Germline lookup yields CDR1 WSHSY and CDR2 SAAADI. This CDR3 contains 15 residues. V lost 8 bases to trimming and J lost 8 bases; unmatched junction nucleotides: 11. The CDR3, as DNA: TGCGCCAGCCGCGCCACTAGCGGGAGTCTCGATGAGCAGTTCTTC. It yields the protein CASRATSGSLDEQFF.

J is TRBJ2-7 and V is TRBV4-3; 7 bases agree with TRBD2. Germline V gene data show CDR1 as LGHNA and CDR2 as YSLEER. The junction had 15 bases not matched to a gene; V was cut back by 0 bases and J by 7 bases. The length of the CDR3 is 17 residues. The CDR3 DNA reads as TGCGCCAGCAGCCAAGATGTCGGGAGGTCCAGGTTATGGGAGCAGTACTTC. It specifies CASSQDVGRSRLWEQYF.

The chain is built from TRBV5-1 and TRBJ2-5; the D is unclear. V lost 2 bases, J lost 3 bases, and 8 bases lay in between. The CDR3 covers 13 residues. Germline V gene sequence: CDR1 SGHRS, CDR2 YFSETQ. CDR3 coding DNA: TGCGCCAGCAGCTTATTAGACGAAGAGACCCAGTACTTC. It codes for CASSLLDEETQYF.

The V call is TRBV5-1, the J call TRBJ2-1; 12 nucleotides match TRBD2. CDR1 is SGHRS, CDR2 YFSETQ, per germline. With V trimmed by 4 bases and J by 7 bases, 6 bases remained unmatched. The CDR3 length is 15 residues. The CDR3 DNA follows: TGCGCCAGCAGCACGGGACTAGCGGGCACTAATGAGCAGTTCTTC. Translating it yields CASSTGLAGTNEQFF.